These 14 T cell receptor beta chains share one sample of origin, sequenced in a study of blood T cell repertoires in COVID-19. The data were produced by immunoSEQ multiplex PCR, yet TCRdb's version contains in-frame clones alone and is incomplete. The sample consists of around 180,000 clones, 80% of them appearing once. Sequenced material: peripheral blood. The source is a man in his 70s with active or convalescent COVID-19.

This clone was observed a single time. The V gene is TRBV5-1, the J gene TRBJ1-6, with TRBD1 as a possible D gene (6 bases). The V gene's germline CDR1 is SGHRS and CDR2 YFSETQ. V lost 0 bases and J lost 5, with 9 bases in between. CDR3 length: 15 residues. The CDR3 nucleotides are TGCGCCAGCAGCTTGGATCGGACAGATAATTCACCCCTCCACTTT. It translates to CASSLDRTDNSPLHF.

The gene calls are TRBV19 and TRBJ2-1; 11 bases match TRBD1. CDR3 length: 13 residues. Germline values: CDR1 LNHDA, CDR2 SQIVND (reference sequence). The V gene end was trimmed by 8 bases and the J gene end by 8 bases; junction bases not matched to a gene: 5. The CDR3 reads CASGRTGGYEQFF. CDR3 bases: TGTGCCAGTGGGAGGACAGGGGGCTATGAGCAGTTCTTC.

The chain couples TRBV10-3 to TRBJ1-2; 8 nucleotides agree with TRBD1. This CDR3 is 15 amino acids long. V trimming: 2 bases; J trimming: 8 bases; junction bases outside the gene matches: 10. CDR1 and CDR2 from the germline V gene are ENHRY and SYGVKD. The CDR3 is CAISEQIGQGAGYTF. The DNA for the CDR3 is TGTGCCATCAGTGAGCAAATTGGGCAGGGGGCGGGCTACACCTTC.

The chain is built from TRBV9 and TRBJ1-6, with 8 bases identical to TRBD1. The germline CDR1 and CDR2 sequences are SGDLS and YYNGEE. Losses at the gene ends were 0 bases for V and 8 bases for J; bases not matched to a gene: 7. CDR3 size: 16 residues. CDR3 nucleotide sequence: TGTGCCAGCAGCGTAGACCTACAGGGGGGCTATTCACCCCTCCACTTT. The encoded protein is CASSVDLQGGYSPLHF.

The rearrangement joins TRBV29-1 to TRBJ1-1; D is perhaps TRBD1 (5 bases). Per the germline V gene, CDR1 is SQVTM and CDR2 is ANQGSEA. CDR3 length: 13 residues. The germline V and J ends were trimmed by 8 bases and 0 bases, with 13 bases remaining between them. For the CDR3, the DNA is TGCAGCTATGAGACAGCGATGAACACTGAAGCTTTCTTT. It codes for CSYETAMNTEAFF. Drawing the rest from reference TRBV29-1 and TRBJ1-1, the complete variable domain is SAVISQKPSRDICQRGTSLTIQCQVDSQVTMMFWYRQQPGQSLTLIATANQGSEATYESGFVIDKFPISRPNLTFSTLTVSNMSPEDSSIYLCSYETAMNTEAFFGQGTRLTVV.

The chain combines TRBV30 with TRBJ2-1; 11 bases align to TRBD1. Per germline, CDR1 GTSNPN and CDR2 SVGIG (reference sequence). Germline trimming cut 5 bases from V and 4 bases from J; bases unmatched to any gene: 7. CDR3 length: 15 amino acids. In nucleotides, the CDR3 is TGTGCCTGGGAAGCCGGGACAGGGGGATACAATGAGCAGTTCTTC. This gives the protein CAWEAGTGGYNEQFF.

J is TRBJ1-2 and V is TRBV18; 9 positions match TRBD1. The CDR3 has 14 residues. Germline V gives CDR1 KGHSH, CDR2 LQKENI. Trimming cost V 3 bases and J 6 bases; bases outside gene matches: 5. This CDR3 reads CASSPTQGADGYTF. DNA for the CDR3: TGTGCCAGCTCACCTACACAGGGGGCGGATGGCTACACCTTC.

J is TRBJ1-1 and V is TRBV6-1; a weak D match, TRBD1 (5 bases). The CDR3 has 13 amino acids. The V gene's germline CDR1 is MNHNS and CDR2 SASEGT. Trimming removed 3 bases at V and 0 bases at J, with 5 bases between. CDR3 protein: CASSDRVNTEAFF. The CDR3 nucleotides are TGTGCCAGCAGTGACAGGGTGAACACTGAAGCTTTCTTT.

The chain combines TRBV7-8 with TRBJ2-6; D is uncertain. Trimming shortened V by 3 bases and J by 0 bases, and 9 bases separated the two germline ends. This CDR3 spans 16 amino acids. Germline-derived CDR1 and CDR2 are SGHVS and FQNEAQ. This chain's CDR3 is CASSFGSTSGANVLTF. The CDR3 DNA reads as TGTGCCAGCAGCTTTGGCAGTACCTCTGGGGCCAACGTCCTGACTTTC. Full variable domain (outside the CDR3, taken from reference TRBV7-8 and TRBJ2-6): GAGVSQSPRYKVAKRGQDVALRCDPISGHVSLFWYQQALGQGPEFLTYFQNEAQLDKSGLPSDRFFAERPEGSVSTLKIQRTQQEDSAVYLCASSFGSTSGANVLTFGAGSRLTVL.

This clone was observed a few times. This sequence joins TRBV5-1 and TRBJ2-7; 7 nucleotides align to TRBD1. The CDR3 is made up of 14 amino acids. V shed 4 bases, J shed 5 bases, and the junction held 9 bases outside the gene matches. Germline V gene data show CDR1 as SGHRS and CDR2 as YFSETQ. The CDR3 reads CASSQNQGVNEQYF. CDR3 DNA: TGCGCCAGCAGCCAAAATCAGGGGGTGAACGAGCAGTACTTC.

This clone has only a few counts. Written as DNA, the CDR3 is TGTGCCAGCAGCGGGCCAGGGGGTTCTGGAAACACCATATATTTT. Translating gives CASSGPGGSGNTIYF. The chain is built from TRBV2 and TRBJ1-3, with 7 positions matching TRBD1. Germline values: CDR1 SNHLY, CDR2 FYNNEI. Trimming at V came to 6 bases and at J to 1 base, leaving 6 bases not matched to a gene. The CDR3 runs to 15 residues.

The V and J genes are TRBV6-8 and TRBJ2-4; TRBD2 might be the D (6 bases). V dropped 3 bases and J dropped 7 bases, with 16 bases sitting between them. The germline V gene has CDR1 MNHGY and CDR2 SAAAGT. This CDR3 contains 15 residues. The CDR3 here is CASSYGRGKGNIQYF. CDR3 in DNA: TGTGCCAGCAGTTATGGTCGGGGGAAGGGGAACATTCAGTACTTC.

The chain employs TRBV27 and TRBJ1-5, with 7 bases lining up with TRBD1. Germline trimming cut 4 bases from V and 6 bases from J; bases unmatched to any gene: 12. Germline values: CDR1 MNHEY, CDR2 SMNVEV (reference sequence). There are 16 residues in the CDR3. CDR3 coding DNA: TGTGCCAGCAGTTCGGCAGGGGGATACGGTGGTCAGCCCCAGCATTTT. Translated, it gives CASSSAGGYGGQPQHF.

The chain uses TRBV7-9 and TRBJ2-4; D possibly corresponds to TRBD2 (6 bases). The CDR3 runs 16 residues. The V and J ends lost 2 bases and 3 bases respectively, with 14 bases between them. Germline V gives CDR1 SEHNR, CDR2 FQNEAQ (reference sequence). DNA of the CDR3: TGTGCCAGCAGCTTAATTTTAACCGGGAGCAAAAACATTCAGTACTTC. Translated, it gives CASSLILTGSKNIQYF.